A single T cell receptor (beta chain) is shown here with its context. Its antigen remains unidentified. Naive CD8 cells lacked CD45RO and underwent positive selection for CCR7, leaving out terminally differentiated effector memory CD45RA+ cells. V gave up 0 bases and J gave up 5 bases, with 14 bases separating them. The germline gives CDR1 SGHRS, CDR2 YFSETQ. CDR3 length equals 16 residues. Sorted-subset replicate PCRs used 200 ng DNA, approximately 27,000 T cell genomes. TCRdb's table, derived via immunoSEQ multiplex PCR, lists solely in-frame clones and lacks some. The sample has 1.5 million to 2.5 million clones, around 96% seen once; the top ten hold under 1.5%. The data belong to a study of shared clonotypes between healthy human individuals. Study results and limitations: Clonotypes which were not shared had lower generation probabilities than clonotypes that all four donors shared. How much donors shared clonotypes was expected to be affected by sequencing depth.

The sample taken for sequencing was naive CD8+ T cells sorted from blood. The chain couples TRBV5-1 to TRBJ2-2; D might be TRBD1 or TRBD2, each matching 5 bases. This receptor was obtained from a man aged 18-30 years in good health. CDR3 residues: CASSLEGWGRTGELFF. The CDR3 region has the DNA TGCGCCAGCAGCTTGGAGGGCTGGGGACGGACCGGGGAGCTGTTTTTT.